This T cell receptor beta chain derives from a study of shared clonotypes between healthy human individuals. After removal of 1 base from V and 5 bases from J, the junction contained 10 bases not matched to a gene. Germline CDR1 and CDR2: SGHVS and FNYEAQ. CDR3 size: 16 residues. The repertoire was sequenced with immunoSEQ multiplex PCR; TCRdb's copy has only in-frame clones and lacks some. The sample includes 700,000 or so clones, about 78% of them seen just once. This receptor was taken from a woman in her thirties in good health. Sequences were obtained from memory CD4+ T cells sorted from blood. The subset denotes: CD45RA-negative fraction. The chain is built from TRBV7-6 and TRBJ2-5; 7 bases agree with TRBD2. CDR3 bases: TGTGCCAGCAGCTTAGGGCTAGGGCGGGGAGGGGAGACCCAGTACTTC. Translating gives CASSLGLGRGGETQYF.